The present T cell receptor (beta chain) was sequenced within a study of cytomegalovirus exposure and HLA in healthy donors. 13 Jbeta primers and 60 Vbeta primers were used for the PCR. Measured with immunoSEQ multiplex PCR; TCRdb has only the in-frame clones, and not every one. This sample has approximately 110,000 clones, with approximately 69% found just once. The CDR3 loop spans 15 amino acids. Trimming took 4 bases from V and 2 from J; bases not matched to a gene: 6. Germline V gives CDR1 SGHNT, CDR2 YENEEA. This clone was detected only once. Sequencing was performed on PBMCs. The rearrangement joins TRBV11-3 to TRBJ2-3; 7 bases map to TRBD1. This clonotype was sampled from a man under 40 in good health and CMV-seronegative. The CDR3: CASSWGQTNTDTQYF. DNA for the CDR3: TGTGCCAGCAGCTGGGGACAGACAAACACAGATACGCAGTATTTT.